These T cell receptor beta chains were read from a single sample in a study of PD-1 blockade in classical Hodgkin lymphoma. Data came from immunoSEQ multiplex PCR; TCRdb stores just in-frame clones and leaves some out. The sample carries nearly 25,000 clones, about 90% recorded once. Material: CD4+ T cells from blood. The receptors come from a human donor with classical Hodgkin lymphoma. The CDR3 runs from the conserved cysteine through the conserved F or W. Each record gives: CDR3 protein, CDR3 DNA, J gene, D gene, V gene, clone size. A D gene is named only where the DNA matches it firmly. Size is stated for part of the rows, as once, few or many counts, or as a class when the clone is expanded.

CDR3 protein: CASSRGSGQPQHF
CDR3 DNA: TGTGCCAGCAGCCGAGGTTCCGGTCAGCCCCAGCATTTT
J gene: TRBJ1-5
D gene: -
V gene: TRBV14
clone size: -

CDR3 protein: CASSGARDTQYF
CDR3 DNA: TGTGCCAGCTCAGGGGCCAGGGATACGCAGTATTTT
J gene: TRBJ2-3
D gene: -
V gene: TRBV11-3
clone size: -

CDR3 protein: CASSVEAEETQYF
CDR3 DNA: TGTGCCAGCAGCGTAGAAGCGGAAGAGACCCAGTACTTC
J gene: TRBJ2-5
D gene: -
V gene: TRBV9
clone size: -

CDR3 protein: CASSLGQYKGSEKLFF
CDR3 DNA: TGTGCCAGCAGCTTGGGACAGTATAAAGGGAGTGAAAAACTGTTTTTT
J gene: TRBJ1-4
D gene: TRBD1
V gene: TRBV7-9
clone size: -

CDR3 protein: CASSPSRDSQQETQYF
CDR3 DNA: TGTGCCAGCTCACCATCCCGGGACAGTCAACAAGAGACCCAGTACTTC
J gene: TRBJ2-5
D gene: TRBD1
V gene: TRBV18
clone size: -

CDR3 protein: CAWDRVYSPLHF
CDR3 DNA: TGTGCCTGGGACAGGGTTTATTCACCCCTCCACTTT
J gene: TRBJ1-6
D gene: TRBD1
V gene: TRBV30
clone size: once

CDR3 protein: CASSLAGGGPTGELFF
CDR3 DNA: TGCGCCAGCAGCTTGGCAGGGGGAGGACCCACCGGGGAGCTGTTTTTT
J gene: TRBJ2-2
D gene: -
V gene: TRBV5-1
clone size: -

CDR3 protein: CAIRTPLNTEAFF
CDR3 DNA: TGTGCCATCCGAACACCACTGAACACTGAAGCTTTCTTT
J gene: TRBJ1-1
D gene: -
V gene: TRBV10-3
clone size: -

CDR3 protein: CATLGPRTDRVESNRRATNEKLFF
CDR3 DNA: TGTGCCACCCTAGGTCCGCGAACAGACAGGGTAGAGAGTAATCGGCGAGCAACTAATGAAAAACTGTTTTTT
J gene: TRBJ1-4
D gene: TRBD1
V gene: TRBV19
clone size: -

CDR3 protein: CASSGTLRAEQYF
CDR3 DNA: TGTGCCAGCAGTGGGACTCTGAGGGCCGAGCAGTACTTC
J gene: TRBJ2-7
D gene: -
V gene: TRBV2
clone size: -

CDR3 protein: CATTPKPPGLAGEGTQYF
CDR3 DNA: TGTGCCACCACACCAAAGCCTCCGGGACTAGCGGGGGAGGGTACGCAGTATTTT
J gene: TRBJ2-3
D gene: TRBD2
V gene: TRBV19
clone size: -

CDR3 protein: CASSYRTGMGNGYTF
CDR3 DNA: TGTGCCAGCAGCTACCGGACAGGGATGGGTAATGGCTACACCTTC
J gene: TRBJ1-2
D gene: TRBD1
V gene: TRBV5-4
clone size: once

CDR3 protein: CASSLALGLLNNEQFF
CDR3 DNA: TGTGCCAGCAGCTTAGCGTTAGGACTGCTGAACAATGAGCAGTTCTTC
J gene: TRBJ2-1
D gene: -
V gene: TRBV7-9
clone size: -

CDR3 protein: CASSFSSRQETQYF
CDR3 DNA: TGTGCCAGCAGCTTCTCAAGTCGACAAGAGACCCAGTACTTC
J gene: TRBJ2-5
D gene: -
V gene: TRBV13
clone size: once

CDR3 protein: CASSLLAGAGTDTQYF
CDR3 DNA: TGTGCCAGCAGCCTACTAGCGGGGGCCGGCACAGATACGCAGTATTTT
J gene: TRBJ2-3
D gene: TRBD2
V gene: TRBV6-4
clone size: -

CDR3 protein: CASSGMIQETQYF
CDR3 DNA: TGCGCCAGCAGCGGGATGATCCAAGAGACCCAGTACTTC
J gene: TRBJ2-5
D gene: -
V gene: TRBV5-1
clone size: -

CDR3 protein: CAWSGTELQPQHF
CDR3 DNA: TGTGCCTGGAGTGGGACAGAACTTCAGCCCCAGCATTTT
J gene: TRBJ1-5
D gene: -
V gene: TRBV30
clone size: -

CDR3 protein: CASSQQMGRGPNQPQHF
CDR3 DNA: TGTGCCAGCAGCCAACAAATGGGCCGGGGGCCAAATCAGCCCCAGCATTTT
J gene: TRBJ1-5
D gene: -
V gene: TRBV5-4
clone size: -

CDR3 protein: CATRQGRTDTQYF
CDR3 DNA: TGTGCCACCCGACAGGGCCGCACAGATACGCAGTATTTT
J gene: TRBJ2-3
D gene: TRBD1
V gene: TRBV6-6
clone size: -

CDR3 protein: CASSYRVTYNSPLHF
CDR3 DNA: TGTGCCAGCAGTTACAGAGTCACCTATAATTCACCCCTCCACTTT
J gene: TRBJ1-6
D gene: -
V gene: TRBV6-6
clone size: -

CDR3 protein: CASSRARGGPSYEQYF
CDR3 DNA: TGTGCCAGCAGCCGGGCCCGTGGGGGGCCATCCTACGAGCAGTACTTC
J gene: TRBJ2-7
D gene: -
V gene: TRBV28
clone size: -

CDR3 protein: CATSRAGLYEKLFF
CDR3 DNA: TGTGCCACCAGCAGAGCAGGGTTGTATGAAAAACTGTTTTTT
J gene: TRBJ1-4
D gene: -
V gene: TRBV15
clone size: once

CDR3 protein: CASHGLFPYNEQFF
CDR3 DNA: TGTGCCAGCCACGGATTATTTCCTTACAATGAGCAGTTCTTC
J gene: TRBJ2-1
D gene: -
V gene: TRBV28
clone size: -

CDR3 protein: CASSLDSGGMGEQFF
CDR3 DNA: TGTGCCAGCAGTTTAGATTCGGGAGGGATGGGTGAGCAGTTCTTC
J gene: TRBJ2-1
D gene: TRBD2
V gene: TRBV27
clone size: -

CDR3 protein: CASSVRRGTQYF
CDR3 DNA: TGTGCCAGCAGCGTCCGAAGGGGTACGCAGTATTTT
J gene: TRBJ2-3
D gene: -
V gene: TRBV7-2
clone size: -

CDR3 protein: CSVRLGGRDTEAFF
CDR3 DNA: TGCAGCGTCCGATTAGGGGGCAGGGACACTGAAGCTTTCTTT
J gene: TRBJ1-1
D gene: TRBD1
V gene: TRBV29-1
clone size: -

CDR3 protein: CASSVISGSYEQYF
CDR3 DNA: TGTGCCAGCAGTGTGATTAGCGGGAGCTACGAGCAGTACTTC
J gene: TRBJ2-7
D gene: TRBD2
V gene: TRBV2
clone size: -

CDR3 protein: CASSPSGDLSYNEQFF
CDR3 DNA: TGTGCCAGCAGCCCCTCGGGGGACCTTTCCTACAATGAGCAGTTCTTC
J gene: TRBJ2-1
D gene: -
V gene: TRBV7-3
clone size: -

CDR3 protein: CASSLVRGGTDTQYF
CDR3 DNA: TGCGCCAGCAGCTTGGTTAGGGGGGGCACAGATACGCAGTATTTT
J gene: TRBJ2-3
D gene: -
V gene: TRBV5-1
clone size: -

CDR3 protein: CASSPHMGQGSGNQPQHF
CDR3 DNA: TGTGCCAGTAGTCCGCATATGGGACAGGGGTCGGGGAATCAGCCCCAGCATTTT
J gene: TRBJ1-5
D gene: TRBD1
V gene: TRBV19
clone size: -

CDR3 protein: CASSVDQVRETQYF
CDR3 DNA: TGTGCCAGCAGCGTCGACCAAGTCAGGGAGACCCAGTACTTC
J gene: TRBJ2-5
D gene: -
V gene: TRBV5-4
clone size: -

CDR3 protein: CASSVGGGRETQYF
CDR3 DNA: TGTGCCAGCAGCGTTGGCGGGGGGAGGGAGACCCAGTACTTC
J gene: TRBJ2-5
D gene: TRBD2
V gene: TRBV9
clone size: -

CDR3 protein: CASSIDLKGYEQYF
CDR3 DNA: TGTGCCAGTAGTATAGACTTAAAGGGGTACGAGCAGTACTTC
J gene: TRBJ2-7
D gene: -
V gene: TRBV19
clone size: -

CDR3 protein: CASSTETANEKLFF
CDR3 DNA: TGTGCCAGCAGTACCGAGACAGCTAATGAAAAACTGTTTTTT
J gene: TRBJ1-4
D gene: -
V gene: TRBV27
clone size: -

CDR3 protein: CASSREYEQYF
CDR3 DNA: TGTGCCAGCAGTCGCGAGTACGAGCAGTACTTC
J gene: TRBJ2-7
D gene: -
V gene: TRBV5-6
clone size: -

CDR3 protein: CASSPPGDRLGKYEQYF
CDR3 DNA: TGCGCCAGCAGCCCTCCCGGAGACAGGTTGGGGAAATACGAGCAGTACTTC
J gene: TRBJ2-7
D gene: -
V gene: TRBV4-1
clone size: -

CDR3 protein: CASSFNRGSEKLFF
CDR3 DNA: TGCGCCAGCAGCTTCAACAGGGGATCTGAAAAACTGTTTTTT
J gene: TRBJ1-4
D gene: TRBD1
V gene: TRBV5-1
clone size: -

CDR3 protein: CASSRYRVGVHEQYF
CDR3 DNA: TGCGCCAGCAGCCGATACAGGGTCGGCGTCCACGAGCAGTACTTC
J gene: TRBJ2-7
D gene: -
V gene: TRBV4-1
clone size: -

CDR3 protein: CASTPGQGASDTQYF
CDR3 DNA: TGTGCCAGCACCCCGGGACAGGGGGCATCAGATACGCAGTATTTT
J gene: TRBJ2-3
D gene: TRBD1
V gene: TRBV5-6
clone size: -

CDR3 protein: CSARKQGLFYF
CDR3 DNA: TGCAGTGCTAGAAAACAGGGGTTGTTTTATTTT
J gene: TRBJ1-3
D gene: TRBD1
V gene: TRBV20-1
clone size: -

CDR3 protein: CASEAGGSYADTQYF
CDR3 DNA: TGCGCCAGCGAAGCGGGGGGGAGTTACGCAGATACGCAGTATTTT
J gene: TRBJ2-3
D gene: TRBD2
V gene: TRBV10-2
clone size: once

CDR3 protein: CASSLRTEATDTQYF
CDR3 DNA: TGCGCCAGCAGTTTGAGGACAGAAGCCACAGATACGCAGTATTTT
J gene: TRBJ2-3
D gene: -
V gene: TRBV5-1
clone size: -

CDR3 protein: CASRYSGTSGEEQYF
CDR3 DNA: TGTGCCAGCAGATACTCCGGGACTAGCGGAGAAGAGCAGTACTTC
J gene: TRBJ2-5
D gene: TRBD2
V gene: TRBV11-2
clone size: -

CDR3 protein: CSVEVSGATRAYNEQFF
CDR3 DNA: TGCAGCGTTGAGGTTAGCGGGGCAACGAGGGCCTACAATGAGCAGTTCTTC
J gene: TRBJ2-1
D gene: TRBD2
V gene: TRBV29-1
clone size: once

CDR3 protein: CASRRQGSTDTQYF
CDR3 DNA: TGCGCCAGCAGGAGACAGGGAAGCACAGATACGCAGTATTTT
J gene: TRBJ2-3
D gene: TRBD1
V gene: TRBV4-1
clone size: -

CDR3 protein: CASSQGPRQYNEQFF
CDR3 DNA: TGCGCCAGCAGCCAAGGCCCCCGGCAGTACAATGAGCAGTTCTTC
J gene: TRBJ2-1
D gene: -
V gene: TRBV4-3
clone size: -

CDR3 protein: CASYSRGLTTEAFF
CDR3 DNA: TGTGCCAGCTACTCCAGGGGGTTAACCACTGAAGCTTTCTTT
J gene: TRBJ1-1
D gene: TRBD1
V gene: TRBV19
clone size: -

CDR3 protein: CASSPHQGTGNEKLFF
CDR3 DNA: TGCGCCAGCAGCCCTCACCAGGGTACAGGAAATGAAAAACTGTTTTTT
J gene: TRBJ1-4
D gene: -
V gene: TRBV4-1
clone size: once

CDR3 protein: CASSSTASPTDTQYF
CDR3 DNA: TGTGCCAGCAGTTCGACAGCGTCCCCGACAGATACGCAGTATTTT
J gene: TRBJ2-3
D gene: -
V gene: TRBV28
clone size: -

CDR3 protein: CASSLARDRGAEAFF
CDR3 DNA: TGTGCCAGCAGCTTGGCCCGGGACAGGGGAGCGGAAGCTTTCTTT
J gene: TRBJ1-1
D gene: TRBD1
V gene: TRBV5-8
clone size: -

CDR3 protein: CASSQSRAGGAFF
CDR3 DNA: TGTGCCAGCAGCCAATCAAGAGCGGGTGGAGCTTTCTTT
J gene: TRBJ1-1
D gene: -
V gene: TRBV14
clone size: -

CDR3 protein: CASSSKVRHGHNEQFF
CDR3 DNA: TGTGCCAGCAGCTCAAAGGTCCGGCACGGCCACAATGAGCAGTTCTTC
J gene: TRBJ2-1
D gene: -
V gene: TRBV7-9
clone size: -

CDR3 protein: CASSLWGSQGYEQYF
CDR3 DNA: TGCGCCAGCAGCTTGTGGGGCAGTCAAGGATACGAGCAGTACTTC
J gene: TRBJ2-7
D gene: -
V gene: TRBV5-1
clone size: -

CDR3 protein: CASSFPGQGDTEAFF
CDR3 DNA: TGTGCCAGCAGTTTCCCGGGTCAGGGGGACACTGAAGCTTTCTTT
J gene: TRBJ1-1
D gene: TRBD1
V gene: TRBV6-6
clone size: -

CDR3 protein: CASSLGEGTDTQYF
CDR3 DNA: TGTGCCAGCAGCTTAGGGGAAGGGACAGATACGCAGTATTTT
J gene: TRBJ2-3
D gene: -
V gene: TRBV7-6
clone size: -